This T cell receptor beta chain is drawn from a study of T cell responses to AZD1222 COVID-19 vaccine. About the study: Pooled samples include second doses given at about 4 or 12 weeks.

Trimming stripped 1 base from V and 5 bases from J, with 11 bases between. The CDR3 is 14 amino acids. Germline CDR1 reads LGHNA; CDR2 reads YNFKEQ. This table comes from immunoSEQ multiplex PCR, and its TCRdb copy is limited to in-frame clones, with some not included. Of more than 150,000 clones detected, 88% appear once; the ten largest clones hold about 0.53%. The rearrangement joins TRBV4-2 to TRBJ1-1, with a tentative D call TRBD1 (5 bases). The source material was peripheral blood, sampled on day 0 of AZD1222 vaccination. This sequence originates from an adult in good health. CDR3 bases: TGTGCCAGCAGCCAAGGGGGGGAGGCGACTGAAGCTTTCTTT. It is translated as CASSQGGEATEAFF.